This TCR delta chain was found in a study of gamma-delta chains in newborns, infants, children. For the study at large: Polyclonal expansion of innate γδ T cells after birth follows microbial exposure.

The CDR3 contains 21 residues. Unmatched junction bases numbered 15, after V lost 4 bases and J lost 1 base. CDR1 and CDR2 (germline): TSWWSYY, QGS. This clone ranks as medium-sized. TCRdb fed the reads into CATT to redo clone calling. The sample records some 8,300 delta-chain clones, approximately 1.5% being singletons. The sequencing sample was made of blood. This TCR was sampled from a child who was a newborn, infant or young child, either healthy, febrile or measles-vaccinated (not recorded which). V gene TRDV1 combines with J gene TRDJ2; 13 bases are shared with TRDD3. The CDR3 here is CALGAPSHNWGIRGLTAQLFF. CDR3 nucleotides: TGTGCTCTTGGGGCGCCTTCTCATAACTGGGGGATACGGGGTTTGACAGCACAACTCTTCTTT.